This entry lists 25 T cell receptor beta chains sequenced from one sample in a study of blood T cell repertoires in COVID-19. The table came from immunoSEQ multiplex PCR; TCRdb's copy has only in-frame clones and leaves some out. The profile shows a few hundred thousand clones, approximately 78% of them singletons. Specimen: peripheral blood. The receptors were sampled from an elderly woman with acute or convalescent COVID-19.

CDR3 loop: CASSLAGGGEKTQYF. In DNA form, the CDR3 reads TGTGCCAGCAGCTTAGCGGGAGGGGGAGAGAAGACCCAGTACTTC. The chain combines TRBV7-2 with TRBJ2-5; D may be TRBD2 (7 bases). V was cut by 0 bases and J by 6 bases, with 14 bases left in between. Germline loops: CDR1 SGHTA, CDR2 FQGNSA. This CDR3 comprises 15 residues.

The chain uses TRBV19 and TRBJ2-1; 8 bases agree with TRBD2. The CDR3 has 16 amino acids. CDR1 is LNHDA, CDR2 SQIVND, per germline (reference sequence). With V trimmed by 6 bases and J by 6 bases, 13 bases remained unmatched. CDR3 residues: CASRGAPGLVGNEQFF. In DNA, the CDR3 is TGTGCCAGTAGGGGAGCACCGGGACTAGTAGGCAATGAGCAGTTCTTC.

The chain recombines TRBV19 with TRBJ1-5, with 7 bases lining up with TRBD1. V gave up 3 bases and J gave up 0 bases; unmatched junction bases: 11. Germline CDR1 LNHDA, CDR2 SQIVND (reference sequence). This CDR3 comprises 18 residues. The CDR3 DNA follows: TGTGCCAGTAGTATTAGGGGGACAGCCGAATATAGCAATCAGCCCCAGCATTTT. This sequence encodes CASSIRGTAEYSNQPQHF.

This chain connects TRBV19 to TRBJ1-5; D perhaps matches TRBD1 (5 bases). The CDR3 is made up of 15 amino acids. Germline lookup yields CDR1 LNHDA and CDR2 SQIVND (reference sequence). V lost 5 bases to trimming and J lost 3 bases, with 14 bases between them. The CDR3 sequence is CASSDGAFANQPQHF. DNA of the CDR3: TGTGCCAGTAGTGATGGGGCCTTCGCCAATCAGCCCCAGCATTTT.

The chain recombines TRBV20-1 with TRBJ1-2; 9 bases are shared with TRBD1. The CDR3 contains 15 residues. The J segment lost 4 bases and the V segment lost 3 bases, leaving 9 bases of the junction unmatched. Germline loops: CDR1 DFQATT, CDR2 SNEGSKA (reference sequence). The DNA of the CDR3 is TGCAGTGCTAGTAGGGGGACAGGGTCAGGCTATGGCTACACCTTC. It specifies CSASRGTGSGYGYTF.

Many counts were recorded for this clone. The chain carries TRBV19 and TRBJ2-1, with D possibly being TRBD1 (5 bases). This CDR3 is 14 amino acids long. Germline loops: CDR1 LNHDA, CDR2 SQIVND (reference sequence). V was pared by 3 bases and J by 2 bases, with 8 bases between. The CDR3: CASSMGRAYNEQFF. The CDR3 region has the DNA TGTGCCAGTAGTATGGGCAGGGCCTACAATGAGCAGTTCTTC.

This chain connects TRBV5-1 to TRBJ1-6; tentative D call: TRBD1 (5 bases). With 0 bases removed from V and 7 bases from J, the gap between germline ends came to 11 bases. Germline loops: CDR1 SGHRS, CDR2 YFSETQ. The length of the CDR3 is 15 residues. Written as DNA, the CDR3 is TGCGCCAGCAGCTTGGATGCGCGGGGGAATTCACCCCTCCACTTT. Protein: CASSLDARGNSPLHF.

The rearrangement uses TRBV5-6 and TRBJ2-1; 7 nucleotides align to TRBD2. The CDR3 is 15 amino acids. J was trimmed by 2 bases and V by 4 bases; bases with no gene match: 6. Germline CDR1 SGHDT, CDR2 YYEEEE. CDR3 bases: TGTGCCAGCAGCCTCAGGGCGGGGGCCTACAATGAGCAGTTCTTC. Protein: CASSLRAGAYNEQFF.

The chain is built from TRBV3-1 (or the pseudogene TRBV3-2) and TRBJ2-7; 13 bases agree with TRBD2. V lost 4 bases, J lost 7 bases, and 7 bases stayed unmatched. The CDR3 is 15 amino acids. CDR1 and CDR2 from the germline V gene are LGHDT and YNNKEL (reference sequence). In DNA form, the CDR3 reads TGTGCCAGCAGCCGACTAGCGGGAGGAGGTAGGGAGCAGTACTTC. This translates into CASSRLAGGGREQYF.

This chain joins TRBV7-2 and TRBJ2-1; TRBD2 is a possible D gene (6 bases). Germline assignment: CDR1 SGHTA and CDR2 FQGNSA. Trimming stripped 0 bases from V and 6 bases from J, with 9 bases between. There are 14 residues in the CDR3. CDR3 in amino acids: CASSLAGGVNEQFF. As DNA, the CDR3 is TGTGCCAGCAGCTTAGCGGGGGGAGTCAATGAGCAGTTCTTC. Together with reference TRBV7-2 and TRBJ2-1, the CDR3 gives the full variable domain: GAGVSQSPSNKVTEKGKDVELRCDPISGHTALYWYRQSLGQGLEFLIYFQGNSAPDKSGLPSDRFSAERTGGSVSTLTIQRTQQEDSAVYLCASSLAGGVNEQFFGPGTRLTVL.

The chain carries TRBV7-4 and TRBJ1-2, with 8 bases fitting TRBD1. Trimming removed 5 bases from V and 7 bases from J; junction bases left unmatched: 12. Germline lookup yields CDR1 SGHVT and CDR2 SQSDAQ. This CDR3 has 15 residues. The CDR3 DNA reads TGTGCCAGCAGCACCAATACAGGGGGACTAAGTGGCTACACCTTC. Its translation: CASSTNTGGLSGYTF.

The J gene is TRBJ2-7, the V gene TRBV30, with a possible D match to TRBD1 (5 bases). The CDR3 is 12 residues long. Germline V gene lookup returns CDR1 GTSNPN and CDR2 SVGIG (reference sequence). The V gene lost 3 bases and the J gene lost 6 bases, with 12 bases spanning the gap. In nucleotides, the CDR3 is TGTGCCTGGAGCGACAGAACTCCCGAGCAGTACTTC. It is translated as CAWSDRTPEQYF.

This clone appeared a few times. The rearrangement uses TRBV19 and TRBJ2-1, with 12 positions matching TRBD2. With 1 base clipped from V and 7 bases from J, the junction kept 8 bases outside the gene matches. Germline lookup yields CDR1 LNHDA and CDR2 SQIVND (reference sequence). The CDR3 extends over 17 amino acids. In DNA, the CDR3 is TGTGCCAGTAGTATAGGGACTAGCGGGACGGTCCGGAATGAGCAGTTCTTC. This encodes CASSIGTSGTVRNEQFF.

This sequence joins TRBV6-5 and TRBJ2-7; 7 bases match TRBD2. CDR1 and CDR2 (germline): MNHEY, SVGAGI. The CDR3 sequence is 13 residues long. V was clipped by 8 bases and J by 2 bases; unmatched bases: 6. CDR3 amino acids: CASCPSGTYEQYF. The CDR3 nucleotides read TGTGCCAGCTGTCCTAGCGGAACCTACGAGCAGTACTTC.

The chain uses TRBV3-1 (or the pseudogene TRBV3-2) and TRBJ2-2; D is uncertain. This CDR3 is built from 13 residues. The germline V gene has CDR1 LGHDT and CDR2 YNNKEL (reference sequence). The ends were cut back, 4 bases at V and 5 bases at J, with 8 bases in the middle. In DNA, the CDR3 is TGTGCCAGCAGCCCTCGTTTGACCGGGGAGCTGTTTTTT. It codes for CASSPRLTGELFF.

The genes are TRBV6-1 and TRBJ2-7, with unresolved D. Germline V lookup: CDR1 MNHNS, CDR2 SASEGT. This CDR3 is built from 13 residues. V lost 3 bases, J lost 2 bases, and 8 bases lay in between. CDR3 protein: CASSDRVTYEQYF. CDR3 nucleotide sequence: TGTGCCAGCAGTGATCGGGTCACCTACGAGCAGTACTTC.

This sequence joins TRBV14 and TRBJ1-2; 7 bases agree with TRBD1. The J segment lost 1 base and the V segment lost 4 bases, leaving 15 bases of the junction unmatched. The CDR3 is made up of 18 amino acids. The germline V gene encodes CDR1 SGHDN and CDR2 FVKESK. The CDR3 region is CASSPKGAGIVDNYGYTF. The CDR3 DNA follows: TGTGCCAGCAGCCCCAAGGGGGCGGGAATAGTTGATAACTATGGCTACACCTTC.

The chain couples TRBV6-5 to TRBJ1-2; TRBD1 matches 7 bases. V lost 6 bases, J lost 3 bases, and 10 bases stayed unmatched. Per the germline V gene, CDR1 is MNHEY and CDR2 is SVGAGI. The CDR3 extends over 15 amino acids. Written as DNA, the CDR3 is TGTGCCAGCAGCAGGTCTTTAACAGGGGACTATGGCTACACCTTC. Its protein product is CASSRSLTGDYGYTF.

The chain carries TRBV19 and TRBJ2-7; 7 bases map to TRBD1. This CDR3 spans 15 amino acids. The trim removed 1 base at V and 1 base at J, leaving 4 bases unmatched. Germline CDR1 is LNHDA and CDR2 is SQIVND (reference sequence). In DNA, the CDR3 is TGTGCCAGTAGTATAGCACAGGGGCCATCCTACGAGCAGTACTTC. As protein: CASSIAQGPSYEQYF.

The genes are TRBV9 and TRBJ2-1; 9 bases align to TRBD2. The ends lost 4 bases at V and 9 bases at J; junction bases unmatched: 14. CDR1 and CDR2 from the germline V gene are SGDLS and YYNGEE. The CDR3 is 16 residues long. CDR3 in DNA: TGTGCCAGCAGCTTCACTTTGGCGGGAGGGCCCGGTGAGCAGTTCTTC. It is translated as CASSFTLAGGPGEQFF.

The chain recombines TRBV9 with TRBJ2-7; 9 bases fit TRBD2. The V gene end was trimmed by 0 bases and the J gene end by 5 bases; junction bases not matched to a gene: 12. This CDR3 contains 17 residues. Germline V gene sequence: CDR1 SGDLS, CDR2 YYNGEE. CDR3 sequence (DNA): TGTGCCAGCAGCGTAGCTACAGGAGTAGCGGGAGACCACGAGCAGTACTTC. This codes for CASSVATGVAGDHEQYF. Drawing the rest from reference TRBV9 and TRBJ2-7, the complete variable domain is DSGVTQTPKHLITATGQRVTLRCSPRSGDLSVYWYQQSLDQGLQFLIQYYNGEERAKGNILERFSAQQFPDLHSELNLSSLELGDSALYFCASSVATGVAGDHEQYFGPGTRLTVT.

This rearrangement joins TRBV30 to TRBJ1-5, with D tentatively TRBD1 (5 bases). In germline, CDR1 is GTSNPN, CDR2 SVGIG (reference sequence). V lost 5 bases, J lost 2 bases, and 13 bases lay in between. The CDR3 consists of 14 residues. CDR3 sequence reads: CAWGRQLGNQPQHF. Here the CDR3 DNA reads TGTGCCTGGGGTAGACAGTTGGGCAATCAGCCCCAGCATTTT.

This clone was seen more than once but under ten times. V and J are TRBV3-1 (or the pseudogene TRBV3-2) and TRBJ2-5; 7 bases map to TRBD1. V gave up 7 bases and J gave up 5 bases; unmatched junction bases: 10. This CDR3 region has 14 residues. In germline, CDR1 is LGHDT, CDR2 YNNKEL (reference sequence). The CDR3: CASTTQGPQETQYF. CDR3 sequence (DNA): TGTGCCAGCACCACACAGGGGCCCCAGGAGACCCAGTACTTC.

This chain uses TRBV15 with TRBJ2-2; 15 nucleotides match TRBD2. V was pared by 1 base and J by 5 bases, with 5 bases of the junction left unmatched. The CDR3 has 18 amino acids. Germline values: CDR1 LNHNV, CDR2 YYDKDF (reference sequence). CDR3 sequence (DNA): TGTGCCACCAGCAGAGGGGGGACTAGCGGGAGGTTAACCGGGGAGCTGTTTTTT. It encodes CATSRGGTSGRLTGELFF.

The chain couples TRBV6-5 to TRBJ1-6, with a tentative D call TRBD1 (6 bases). The V end was cut by 2 bases, the J end by 4 bases, with 12 bases between. This CDR3 comprises 16 residues. Germline assignment: CDR1 MNHEY and CDR2 SVGAGI. The CDR3 DNA reads TGTGCCAGCAGTTACGATTACAGGGTTTATAATTCACCCCTCCACTTT. Translating it yields CASSYDYRVYNSPLHF.